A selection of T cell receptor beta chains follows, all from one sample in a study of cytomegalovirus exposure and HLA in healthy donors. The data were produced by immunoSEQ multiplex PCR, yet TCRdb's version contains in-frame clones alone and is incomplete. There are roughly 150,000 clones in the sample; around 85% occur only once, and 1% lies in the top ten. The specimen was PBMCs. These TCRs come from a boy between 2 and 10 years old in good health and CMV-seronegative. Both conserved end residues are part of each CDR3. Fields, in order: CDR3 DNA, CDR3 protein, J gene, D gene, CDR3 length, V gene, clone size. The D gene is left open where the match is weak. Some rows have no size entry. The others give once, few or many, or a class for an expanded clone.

cdr3_nt: TGTGCCAGCAGCGTAGATGGGGGGGATTCACCCCTCCACTTT
cdr3_aa: CASSVDGGDSPLHF
j_call: TRBJ1-6
d_call: NA
cdr3_length: 14
v_call: TRBV9
clone_size: NA

cdr3_nt: TGCAGCGTTGTCCGGGTGAACACTGAAGCTTTCTTT
cdr3_aa: CSVVRVNTEAFF
j_call: TRBJ1-1
d_call: NA
cdr3_length: 12
v_call: TRBV29-1
clone_size: NA

cdr3_nt: TGCAGCGTGTCAGGGTCGGCTGGAAACTACAATGAGCAGTTCTTC
cdr3_aa: CSVSGSAGNYNEQFF
j_call: TRBJ2-1
d_call: NA
cdr3_length: 15
v_call: TRBV29-1
clone_size: NA

cdr3_nt: TGTGCCAGCACCCCAGGACAGGAAGAGGCCGGGGAGCTGTTTTTT
cdr3_aa: CASTPGQEEAGELFF
j_call: TRBJ2-2
d_call: TRBD1
cdr3_length: 15
v_call: TRBV6-6
clone_size: NA

cdr3_nt: TGCGCCAGCAGCGGAGACAGTCAGAACACCGGGGAGCTGTTTTTT
cdr3_aa: CASSGDSQNTGELFF
j_call: TRBJ2-2
d_call: NA
cdr3_length: 15
v_call: TRBV5-1
clone_size: NA

cdr3_nt: TGTGCCAGCAGCTTTGCGGGGGGGGCCGAGAATGAGCAGTTCTTC
cdr3_aa: CASSFAGGAENEQFF
j_call: TRBJ2-1
d_call: TRBD2
cdr3_length: 15
v_call: TRBV5-6
clone_size: NA

cdr3_nt: TGTGGGGCGGGGGACGGGGTGCGGACCGGGGAGCTGTTTTTT
cdr3_aa: CGAGDGVRTGELFF
j_call: TRBJ2-2
d_call: TRBD2
cdr3_length: 14
v_call: TRBV30
clone_size: NA

cdr3_nt: TGCAGCGTTGAACAGGGGGCCGGGGAGCTGTTTTTT
cdr3_aa: CSVEQGAGELFF
j_call: TRBJ2-2
d_call: TRBD1
cdr3_length: 12
v_call: TRBV29-1
clone_size: few

cdr3_nt: TGTGCCAGCAGCTTACTCGGGAGCGGGCTCCTGAGCAATCAGCCCCAGCATTTT
cdr3_aa: CASSLLGSGLLSNQPQHF
j_call: TRBJ1-5
d_call: NA
cdr3_length: 18
v_call: TRBV7-6
clone_size: NA

cdr3_nt: TGCGCCAGCAGCCAAGGCCTAGCGGTTGTCTACGAGCAGTACTTC
cdr3_aa: CASSQGLAVVYEQYF
j_call: TRBJ2-7
d_call: TRBD2
cdr3_length: 15
v_call: TRBV4-1
clone_size: NA

cdr3_nt: TGTGCCAGTAGCCAGTCGGGGGGAACTACTCGAAACACCATATATTTT
cdr3_aa: CASSQSGGTTRNTIYF
j_call: TRBJ1-3
d_call: NA
cdr3_length: 16
v_call: TRBV19
clone_size: NA

cdr3_nt: TGTGCCAGCAGCGAAGTCTTCTCGGTTGGGACCCAGTACTTC
cdr3_aa: CASSEVFSVGTQYF
j_call: TRBJ2-5
d_call: NA
cdr3_length: 14
v_call: TRBV6-1
clone_size: NA

cdr3_nt: TGCGCCAGCAGCCAACGGGTAACAGGGGCCCAGCATTTT
cdr3_aa: CASSQRVTGAQHF
j_call: TRBJ1-5
d_call: TRBD1
cdr3_length: 13
v_call: TRBV4-1
clone_size: NA

cdr3_nt: TGTGCCAGCTCACAACTAGCGGGAGGGAACAATGAGCAGTTCTTC
cdr3_aa: CASSQLAGGNNEQFF
j_call: TRBJ2-1
d_call: TRBD2
cdr3_length: 15
v_call: TRBV18
clone_size: NA

cdr3_nt: TGTGCCATCAGTGGGGGACAGGAAGAGACCCAGTACTTC
cdr3_aa: CAISGGQEETQYF
j_call: TRBJ2-5
d_call: TRBD1
cdr3_length: 13
v_call: TRBV10-3
clone_size: once

cdr3_nt: TGTGCCAGCAGCTTGGGCTATAGGACTAGCGGTGGTGGATCCTACGAGCAGTACTTC
cdr3_aa: CASSLGYRTSGGGSYEQYF
j_call: TRBJ2-7
d_call: TRBD2
cdr3_length: 19
v_call: TRBV5-5
clone_size: NA

cdr3_nt: TGTGCCAGTAGTATTCGTCCAGGTCTCCAAGAGACCCAGTACTTC
cdr3_aa: CASSIRPGLQETQYF
j_call: TRBJ2-5
d_call: NA
cdr3_length: 15
v_call: TRBV19
clone_size: NA

cdr3_nt: TGTGCCAGCAGCTTAGCTACGGTCACAGATACGCAGTATTTT
cdr3_aa: CASSLATVTDTQYF
j_call: TRBJ2-3
d_call: NA
cdr3_length: 14
v_call: TRBV11-2
clone_size: NA

cdr3_nt: TGTGCCAGTAGCCGGGACAGGCGAGAAGAGACCCAGTACTTC
cdr3_aa: CASSRDRREETQYF
j_call: TRBJ2-5
d_call: TRBD1
cdr3_length: 14
v_call: TRBV19
clone_size: few

cdr3_nt: TGTGCCAGCAGCCCCACAGGGTGGGGGAATGAAAAACTGTTTTTT
cdr3_aa: CASSPTGWGNEKLFF
j_call: TRBJ1-4
d_call: NA
cdr3_length: 15
v_call: TRBV5-6
clone_size: once

cdr3_nt: TGTGCCAGCAGCCAAGATATGGGGGGGTTCGGCAACACAGATACGCAGTATTTT
cdr3_aa: CASSQDMGGFGNTDTQYF
j_call: TRBJ2-3
d_call: TRBD2
cdr3_length: 18
v_call: TRBV4-2
clone_size: NA

cdr3_nt: TGTGCCAGTAGTCCCTTCCCAGGAATTAATGAAAAACTGTTTTTT
cdr3_aa: CASSPFPGINEKLFF
j_call: TRBJ1-4
d_call: NA
cdr3_length: 15
v_call: TRBV19
clone_size: once

cdr3_nt: TGTGCCAGCAGCCGGATAACAGGGGGCTATGAGCAGTTCTTC
cdr3_aa: CASSRITGGYEQFF
j_call: TRBJ2-1
d_call: TRBD1
cdr3_length: 14
v_call: TRBV6-4
clone_size: NA

cdr3_nt: TGTGCCAGCAGCTTATTATCTAGCGGGAGCTACGAGCAGTACTTC
cdr3_aa: CASSLLSSGSYEQYF
j_call: TRBJ2-7
d_call: TRBD2
cdr3_length: 15
v_call: TRBV13
clone_size: NA

cdr3_nt: TGTGCCAGCAGCCCTTCAGGGGATATAGCTGAAGCTTTCTTT
cdr3_aa: CASSPSGDIAEAFF
j_call: TRBJ1-1
d_call: NA
cdr3_length: 14
v_call: TRBV6-1
clone_size: once

cdr3_nt: TGCAGCGTTGAATGGGGCGGCAGCTCTGGAAACACCATATATTTT
cdr3_aa: CSVEWGGSSGNTIYF
j_call: TRBJ1-3
d_call: NA
cdr3_length: 15
v_call: TRBV29-1
clone_size: NA

cdr3_nt: TGTGCCAGCAGTGAGCTTAGTCCGGGGACAGGCCCCTATGGCTACACCTTC
cdr3_aa: CASSELSPGTGPYGYTF
j_call: TRBJ1-2
d_call: TRBD1
cdr3_length: 17
v_call: TRBV2
clone_size: NA

cdr3_nt: TGTGCCAGCAGTGAGCAAGGGGGCGCATCAGATACGCAGTATTTT
cdr3_aa: CASSEQGGASDTQYF
j_call: TRBJ2-3
d_call: TRBD1
cdr3_length: 15
v_call: TRBV6-4
clone_size: NA

cdr3_nt: TGTGCCAGTAGCCAAGCGGGGACGGAAGAGACCCAGTACTTC
cdr3_aa: CASSQAGTEETQYF
j_call: TRBJ2-5
d_call: TRBD2
cdr3_length: 14
v_call: TRBV19
clone_size: NA

cdr3_nt: TGTGCCAGCAGCCAATGGGCCGGACAGCTAAACACTGAAGCTTTCTTT
cdr3_aa: CASSQWAGQLNTEAFF
j_call: TRBJ1-1
d_call: NA
cdr3_length: 16
v_call: TRBV14
clone_size: NA

cdr3_nt: TGTGCCAGCAGCTTAGGACAGGGCTGGGATGATGGCTACACCTTC
cdr3_aa: CASSLGQGWDDGYTF
j_call: TRBJ1-2
d_call: NA
cdr3_length: 15
v_call: TRBV13
clone_size: NA

cdr3_nt: TGTGCCAGTAGTCCAGGAACTCGGGGGGACAATCAGCCCCAGCATTTT
cdr3_aa: CASSPGTRGDNQPQHF
j_call: TRBJ1-5
d_call: NA
cdr3_length: 16
v_call: TRBV19
clone_size: once

cdr3_nt: TGTGCCAGCAGTTTTGGAGGAGACAAGCATAAGCCCCAGCATTTT
cdr3_aa: CASSFGGDKHKPQHF
j_call: TRBJ1-5
d_call: NA
cdr3_length: 15
v_call: TRBV28
clone_size: once

cdr3_nt: TGTGCCAGCAGTTGGGCAGGGGGTACCTGGAAGGCCGAGCAGTACTTC
cdr3_aa: CASSWAGGTWKAEQYF
j_call: TRBJ2-7
d_call: TRBD1
cdr3_length: 16
v_call: TRBV27
clone_size: once

cdr3_nt: TGTGCCAGCAGCCCTACAGGGAAGAATTCACCCCTCCACTTT
cdr3_aa: CASSPTGKNSPLHF
j_call: TRBJ1-6
d_call: NA
cdr3_length: 14
v_call: TRBV4-2
clone_size: NA

cdr3_nt: TGTGCCAGTAACGGGGGGAGGGTAGATACGCAGTATTTT
cdr3_aa: CASNGGRVDTQYF
j_call: TRBJ2-3
d_call: TRBD2
cdr3_length: 13
v_call: TRBV19
clone_size: NA

cdr3_nt: TGTGCCAGTAGTATAAAGGGACTAGCGGGAGTTGAGCAGTTCTTC
cdr3_aa: CASSIKGLAGVEQFF
j_call: TRBJ2-1
d_call: TRBD2
cdr3_length: 15
v_call: TRBV19
clone_size: NA

cdr3_nt: TGTGCCAGCAGCGTAGAGGGGCTTGGTCAGCCCCAGCATTTT
cdr3_aa: CASSVEGLGQPQHF
j_call: TRBJ1-5
d_call: NA
cdr3_length: 14
v_call: TRBV9
clone_size: few

cdr3_nt: TGTGCCAGTGAAAACCGGACAGGGCGGAATGAGCAGTTCTTC
cdr3_aa: CASENRTGRNEQFF
j_call: TRBJ2-1
d_call: TRBD1
cdr3_length: 14
v_call: TRBV28
clone_size: NA

cdr3_nt: TGCGCCAGCAGCTTGGAGCGCGGAGACACTGAAGCTTTCTTT
cdr3_aa: CASSLERGDTEAFF
j_call: TRBJ1-1
d_call: NA
cdr3_length: 14
v_call: TRBV5-1
clone_size: NA

cdr3_nt: TGCGCCAGCAGCACCAGCTCGGGTGGCTATTCCGACAATGAGCAGTTCTTC
cdr3_aa: CASSTSSGGYSDNEQFF
j_call: TRBJ2-1
d_call: NA
cdr3_length: 17
v_call: TRBV4-1
clone_size: NA

cdr3_nt: TGTGCCAGCAGCTCTCGGGAGGGGGGTCAAGAGACCCAGTACTTC
cdr3_aa: CASSSREGGQETQYF
j_call: TRBJ2-5
d_call: TRBD2
cdr3_length: 15
v_call: TRBV5-4
clone_size: few

cdr3_nt: TGTGCCAGCAGCTTGGGGCAGGGCCTAGCCAAAAACATTCAGTACTTC
cdr3_aa: CASSLGQGLAKNIQYF
j_call: TRBJ2-4
d_call: NA
cdr3_length: 16
v_call: TRBV7-9
clone_size: NA

cdr3_nt: TGTGCCAGCAGCTTAACAGGGAGCGGGGCCAACGTCCTGACTTTC
cdr3_aa: CASSLTGSGANVLTF
j_call: TRBJ2-6
d_call: NA
cdr3_length: 15
v_call: TRBV11-3
clone_size: NA

cdr3_nt: TGTGCCAGCAGCAAAGGGGCAGGGGCCCCGCGGGATGAAAAACTGTTTTTT
cdr3_aa: CASSKGAGAPRDEKLFF
j_call: TRBJ1-4
d_call: NA
cdr3_length: 17
v_call: TRBV21-1
clone_size: NA

cdr3_nt: TGTGCCAGCAGGCCTCAGGGACTTCGGTACGAGCAGTACTTC
cdr3_aa: CASRPQGLRYEQYF
j_call: TRBJ2-7
d_call: NA
cdr3_length: 14
v_call: TRBV2
clone_size: NA

cdr3_nt: TGTGCCAGCAGTTACCGAGGACTCCAAGAGACCCAGTACTTC
cdr3_aa: CASSYRGLQETQYF
j_call: TRBJ2-5
d_call: NA
cdr3_length: 14
v_call: TRBV6-5
clone_size: NA

cdr3_nt: TGTGCCAGCAGCTCCGGGACTAGCGGGAATGAGACCCAGTACTTC
cdr3_aa: CASSSGTSGNETQYF
j_call: TRBJ2-5
d_call: TRBD2
cdr3_length: 15
v_call: TRBV7-9
clone_size: NA

cdr3_nt: TGTGCCAGCAGTGACGGGGGGGCCTACAATGAGCAGTTCTTC
cdr3_aa: CASSDGGAYNEQFF
j_call: TRBJ2-1
d_call: TRBD2
cdr3_length: 14
v_call: TRBV6-1
clone_size: NA

cdr3_nt: TGCAGCGTGCACAGGGTCGGCACTGAAGCTTTCTTT
cdr3_aa: CSVHRVGTEAFF
j_call: TRBJ1-1
d_call: NA
cdr3_length: 12
v_call: TRBV29-1
clone_size: NA

cdr3_nt: TGTGCCTGGAGTCGCCGCGGGGGGGTGACCCAGTACTTC
cdr3_aa: CAWSRRGGVTQYF
j_call: TRBJ2-5
d_call: TRBD2
cdr3_length: 13
v_call: TRBV30
clone_size: NA

cdr3_nt: TGTGCCAGCAGCCCCTTAAACCGGGGTACGCAGTATTTT
cdr3_aa: CASSPLNRGTQYF
j_call: TRBJ2-3
d_call: NA
cdr3_length: 13
v_call: TRBV7-2
clone_size: NA